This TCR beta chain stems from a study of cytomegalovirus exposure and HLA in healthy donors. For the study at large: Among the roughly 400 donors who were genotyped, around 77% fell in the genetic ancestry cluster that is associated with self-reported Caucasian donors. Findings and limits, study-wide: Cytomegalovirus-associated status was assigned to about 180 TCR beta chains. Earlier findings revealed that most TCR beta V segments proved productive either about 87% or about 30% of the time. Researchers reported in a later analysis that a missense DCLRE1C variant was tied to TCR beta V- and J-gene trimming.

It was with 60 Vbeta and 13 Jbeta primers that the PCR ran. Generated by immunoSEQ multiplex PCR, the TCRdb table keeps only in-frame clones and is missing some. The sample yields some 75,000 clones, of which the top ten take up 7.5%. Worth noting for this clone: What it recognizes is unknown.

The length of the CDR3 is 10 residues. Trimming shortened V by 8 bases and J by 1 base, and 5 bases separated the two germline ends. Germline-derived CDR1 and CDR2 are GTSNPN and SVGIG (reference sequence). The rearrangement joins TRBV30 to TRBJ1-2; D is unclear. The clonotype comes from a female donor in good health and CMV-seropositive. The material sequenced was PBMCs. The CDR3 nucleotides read TGTGCCGGCCTTAACTATGGCTACACCTTC. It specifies CAGLNYGYTF.